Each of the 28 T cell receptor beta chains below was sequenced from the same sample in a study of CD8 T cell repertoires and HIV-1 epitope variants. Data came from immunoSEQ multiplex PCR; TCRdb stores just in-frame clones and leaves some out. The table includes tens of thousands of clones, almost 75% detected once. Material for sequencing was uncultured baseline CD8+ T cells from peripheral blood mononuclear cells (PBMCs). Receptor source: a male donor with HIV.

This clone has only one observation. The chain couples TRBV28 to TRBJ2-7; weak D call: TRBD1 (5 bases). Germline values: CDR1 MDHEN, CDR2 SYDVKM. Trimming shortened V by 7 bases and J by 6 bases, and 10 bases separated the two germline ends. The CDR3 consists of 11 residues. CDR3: CASKGFLEQYF. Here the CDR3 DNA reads TGTGCCAGCAAGGGGTTTCTCGAGCAGTACTTC.

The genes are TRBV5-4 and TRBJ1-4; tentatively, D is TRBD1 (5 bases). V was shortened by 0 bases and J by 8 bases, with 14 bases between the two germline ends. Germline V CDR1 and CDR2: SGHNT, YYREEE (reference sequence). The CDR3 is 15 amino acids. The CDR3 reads CASSLGSGAREKLFF. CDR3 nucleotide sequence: TGTGCCAGCAGCTTGGGTTCTGGGGCGCGGGAAAAACTGTTTTTT. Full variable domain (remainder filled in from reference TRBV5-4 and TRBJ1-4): ETGVTQSPTHLIKTRGQQVTLRCSSQSGHNTVSWYQQALGQGPQFIFQYYREEENGRGNFPPRFSGLQFPNYSSELNVNALELDDSALYLCASSLGSGAREKLFFGSGTQLSVL.

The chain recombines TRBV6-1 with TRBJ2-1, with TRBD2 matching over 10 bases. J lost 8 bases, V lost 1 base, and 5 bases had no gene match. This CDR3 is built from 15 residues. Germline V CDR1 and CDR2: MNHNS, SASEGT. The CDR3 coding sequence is TGTGCCAGCAGTGAAGTTCTAGCGGGAGCAGATGAGCAGTTCTTC. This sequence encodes CASSEVLAGADEQFF.

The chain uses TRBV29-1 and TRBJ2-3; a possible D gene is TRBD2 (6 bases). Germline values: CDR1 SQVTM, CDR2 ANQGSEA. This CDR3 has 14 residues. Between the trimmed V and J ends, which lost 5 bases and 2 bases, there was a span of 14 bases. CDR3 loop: CSVSGLLLTDTQYF. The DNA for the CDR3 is TGCAGCGTTTCGGGACTCTTACTCACAGATACGCAGTATTTT.

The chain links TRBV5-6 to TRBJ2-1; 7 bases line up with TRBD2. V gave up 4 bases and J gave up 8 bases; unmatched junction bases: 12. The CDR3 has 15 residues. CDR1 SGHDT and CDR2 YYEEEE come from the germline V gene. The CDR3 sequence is CASSLGGSIKDEQFF. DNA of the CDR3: TGTGCCAGCAGCCTGGGGGGGAGCATAAAGGATGAGCAGTTCTTC.

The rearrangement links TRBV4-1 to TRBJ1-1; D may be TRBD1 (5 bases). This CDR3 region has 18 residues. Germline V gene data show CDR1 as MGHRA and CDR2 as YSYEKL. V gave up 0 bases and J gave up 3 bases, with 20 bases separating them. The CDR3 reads CASSQDLGARALDTEAFF. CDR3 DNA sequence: TGCGCCAGCAGCCAAGATTTAGGGGCCCGGGCATTGGACACTGAAGCTTTCTTT.

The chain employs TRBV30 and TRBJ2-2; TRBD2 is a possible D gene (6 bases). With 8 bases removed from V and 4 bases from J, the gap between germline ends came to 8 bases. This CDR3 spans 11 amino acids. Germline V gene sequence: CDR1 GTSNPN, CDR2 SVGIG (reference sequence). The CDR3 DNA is TGTGCCCGGGGGTTCACCGGGGAGCTGTTTTTT. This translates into CARGFTGELFF.

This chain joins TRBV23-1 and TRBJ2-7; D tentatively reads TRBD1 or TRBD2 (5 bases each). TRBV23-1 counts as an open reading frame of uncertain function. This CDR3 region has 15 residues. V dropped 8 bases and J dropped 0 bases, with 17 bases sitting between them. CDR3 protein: CASPRAWDDSYEQYF. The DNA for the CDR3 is TGCGCCAGCCCGCGAGCGTGGGACGACTCCTACGAGCAGTACTTC.

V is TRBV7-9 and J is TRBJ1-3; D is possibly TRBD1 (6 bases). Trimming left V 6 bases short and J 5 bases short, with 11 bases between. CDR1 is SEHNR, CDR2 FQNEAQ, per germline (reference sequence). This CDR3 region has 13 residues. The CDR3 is CASSQGWRNTIYF. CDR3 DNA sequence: TGTGCCAGCAGTCAGGGGTGGAGAAACACCATATATTTT.

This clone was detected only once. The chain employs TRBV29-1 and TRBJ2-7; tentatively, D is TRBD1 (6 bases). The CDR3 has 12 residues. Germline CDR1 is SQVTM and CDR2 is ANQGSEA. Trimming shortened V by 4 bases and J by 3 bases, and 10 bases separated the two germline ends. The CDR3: CSVAGQLYEQYF. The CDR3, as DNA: TGCAGCGTTGCCGGACAGCTCTACGAGCAGTACTTC.

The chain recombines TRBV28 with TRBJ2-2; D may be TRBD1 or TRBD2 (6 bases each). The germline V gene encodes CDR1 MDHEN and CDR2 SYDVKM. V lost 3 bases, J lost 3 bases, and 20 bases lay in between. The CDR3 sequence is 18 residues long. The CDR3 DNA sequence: TGTGCCAGCAGTTTGACAGGATCCGGGACTTTACACACCGGGGAGCTGTTTTTT. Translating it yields CASSLTGSGTLHTGELFF.

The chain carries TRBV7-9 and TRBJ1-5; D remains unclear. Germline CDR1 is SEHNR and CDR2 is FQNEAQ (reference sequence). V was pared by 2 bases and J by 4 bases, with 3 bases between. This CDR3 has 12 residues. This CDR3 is CASSLPNQPQHF. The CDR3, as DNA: TGTGCCAGCAGCTTACCTAATCAGCCCCAGCATTTT. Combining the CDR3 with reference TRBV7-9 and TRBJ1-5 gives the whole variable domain DTGVSQNPRHKITKRGQNVTFRCDPISEHNRLYWYRQTLGQGPEFLTYFQNEAQLEKSRLLSDRFSAERPKGSFSTLEIQRTEQGDSAMYLCASSLPNQPQHFGDGTRLSIL.

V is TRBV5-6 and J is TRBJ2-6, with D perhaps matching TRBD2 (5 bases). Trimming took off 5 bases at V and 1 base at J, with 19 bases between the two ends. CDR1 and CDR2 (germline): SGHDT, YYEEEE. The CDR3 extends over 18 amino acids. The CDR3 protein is CASSSLGSSLSGANVLTF. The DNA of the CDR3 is TGTGCCAGCAGTTCGCTTGGGAGCAGCCTGTCTGGGGCCAACGTCCTGACTTTC.

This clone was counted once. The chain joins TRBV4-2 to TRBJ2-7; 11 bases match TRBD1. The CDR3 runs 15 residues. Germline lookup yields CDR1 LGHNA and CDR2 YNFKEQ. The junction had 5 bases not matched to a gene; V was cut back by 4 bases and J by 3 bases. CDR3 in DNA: TGTGCCAGCAGCCGAGGACAGGGGGCGAGCTACGAGCAGTACTTC. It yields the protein CASSRGQGASYEQYF.

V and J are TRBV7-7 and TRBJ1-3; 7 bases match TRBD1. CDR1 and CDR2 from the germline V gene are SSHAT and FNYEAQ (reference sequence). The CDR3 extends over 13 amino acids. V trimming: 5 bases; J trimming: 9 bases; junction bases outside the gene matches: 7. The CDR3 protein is CASSPRQGSTIYF. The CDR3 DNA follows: TGTGCCAGCAGCCCCCGACAGGGTAGCACCATATATTTT.

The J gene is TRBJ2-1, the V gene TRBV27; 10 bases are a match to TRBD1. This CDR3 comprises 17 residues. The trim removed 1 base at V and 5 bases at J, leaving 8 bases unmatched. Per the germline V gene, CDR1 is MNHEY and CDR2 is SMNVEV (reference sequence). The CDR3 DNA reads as TGTGCCAGCAGTTTATTCCTACGCGGGACAGGGGACAATGAGCAGTTCTTC. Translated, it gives CASSLFLRGTGDNEQFF.

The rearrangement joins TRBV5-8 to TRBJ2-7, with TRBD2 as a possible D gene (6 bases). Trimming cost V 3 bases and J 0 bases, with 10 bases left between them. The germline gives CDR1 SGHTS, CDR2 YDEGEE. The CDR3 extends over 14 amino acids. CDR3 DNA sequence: TGTGCCAGCAGCTGGAAGGGAGGCTCCTACGAGCAGTACTTC. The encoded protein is CASSWKGGSYEQYF.

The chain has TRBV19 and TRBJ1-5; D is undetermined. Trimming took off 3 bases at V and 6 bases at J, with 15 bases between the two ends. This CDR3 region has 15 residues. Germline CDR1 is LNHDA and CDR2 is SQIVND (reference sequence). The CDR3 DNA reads TGTGCCAGTAGTATCGCGAAGGGTTCCAGTCAGCCCCAGCATTTT. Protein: CASSIAKGSSQPQHF.

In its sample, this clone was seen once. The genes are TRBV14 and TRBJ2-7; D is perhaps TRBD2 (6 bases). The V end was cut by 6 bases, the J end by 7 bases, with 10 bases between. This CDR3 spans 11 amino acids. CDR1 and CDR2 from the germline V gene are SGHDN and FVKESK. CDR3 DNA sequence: TGTGCCAGCAGTCTTAGCGGTGAGCAGTACTTC. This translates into CASSLSGEQYF.

CDR3 residues: CASNLQTYEQYF. In DNA, the CDR3 is TGTGCCAGCAATCTACAGACCTACGAGCAGTACTTC. V gene TRBV2 combines with J gene TRBJ2-7; D gene ambiguous. Germline values: CDR1 SNHLY, CDR2 FYNNEI. This CDR3 is built from 12 residues. The germline V and J ends were trimmed by 7 bases and 2 bases, with 9 bases remaining between them.

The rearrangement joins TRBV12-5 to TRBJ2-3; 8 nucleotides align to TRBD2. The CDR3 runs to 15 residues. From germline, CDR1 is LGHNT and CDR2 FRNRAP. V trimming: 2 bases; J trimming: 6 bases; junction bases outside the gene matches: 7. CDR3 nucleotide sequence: TGTGCTAGTGGTTTGACCGGGGGGGCTTGGGATACGCAGTATTTT. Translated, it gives CASGLTGGAWDTQYF. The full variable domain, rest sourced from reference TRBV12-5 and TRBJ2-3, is DARVTQTPRHKVTEMGQEVTMRCQPILGHNTVFWYRQTMMQGLELLAYFRNRAPLDDSGMPKDRFSAEMPDATLATLKIQPSEPRDSAVYFCASGLTGGAWDTQYFGPGTRLTVL.

CDR3 sequence (DNA): TGTGCCAGCAGTGAAAAGCGGGGGGGCCGGAATTTGGATAATGAGCAGTTCTTC. Its translation is CASSEKRGGRNLDNEQFF. The chain joins TRBV6-1 to TRBJ2-1; 10 bases map to TRBD2. Germline-derived CDR1 and CDR2 are MNHNS and SASEGT. Trimming at V came to 2 bases and at J to 7 bases, leaving 14 bases not matched to a gene. The CDR3 covers 18 residues.

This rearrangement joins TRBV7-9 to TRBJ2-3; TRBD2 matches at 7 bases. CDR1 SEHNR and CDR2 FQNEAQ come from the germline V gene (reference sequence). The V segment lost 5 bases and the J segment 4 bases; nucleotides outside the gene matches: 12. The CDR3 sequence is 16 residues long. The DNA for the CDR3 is TGTGCCAGCAGCCCCTACGGCGGGGGAGTCGCAGATACGCAGTATTTT. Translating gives CASSPYGGGVADTQYF. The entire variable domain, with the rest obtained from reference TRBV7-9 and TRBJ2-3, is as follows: DTGVSQNPRHKITKRGQNVTFRCDPISEHNRLYWYRQTLGQGPEFLTYFQNEAQLEKSRLLSDRFSAERPKGSFSTLEIQRTEQGDSAMYLCASSPYGGGVADTQYFGPGTRLTVL.

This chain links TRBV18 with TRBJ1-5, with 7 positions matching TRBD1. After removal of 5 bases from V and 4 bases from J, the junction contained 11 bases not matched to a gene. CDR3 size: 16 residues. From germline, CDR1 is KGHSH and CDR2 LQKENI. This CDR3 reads CASSRQGGFLNQPQHF. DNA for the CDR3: TGTGCCAGCTCAAGACAGGGAGGGTTCTTGAATCAGCCCCAGCATTTT.

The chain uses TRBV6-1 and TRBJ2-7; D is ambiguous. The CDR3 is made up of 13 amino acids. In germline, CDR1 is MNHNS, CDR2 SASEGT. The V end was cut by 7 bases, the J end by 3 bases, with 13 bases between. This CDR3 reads CASNPGPGYEQYF. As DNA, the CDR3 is TGTGCCAGCAACCCAGGACCTGGCTACGAGCAGTACTTC.

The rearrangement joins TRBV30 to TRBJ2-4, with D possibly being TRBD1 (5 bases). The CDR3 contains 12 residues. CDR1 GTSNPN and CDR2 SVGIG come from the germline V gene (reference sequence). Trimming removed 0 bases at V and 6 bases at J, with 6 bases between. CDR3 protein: CAWSVGVNIQYF. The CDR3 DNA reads TGTGCCTGGAGTGTAGGGGTAAACATTCAGTACTTC.

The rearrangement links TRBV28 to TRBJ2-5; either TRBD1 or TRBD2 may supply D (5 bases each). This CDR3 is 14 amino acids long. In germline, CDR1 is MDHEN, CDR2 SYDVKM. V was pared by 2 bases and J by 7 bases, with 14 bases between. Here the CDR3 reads CASSLESARGTQYF. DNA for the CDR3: TGTGCCAGCAGTTTAGAGTCTGCGAGGGGGACCCAGTACTTC. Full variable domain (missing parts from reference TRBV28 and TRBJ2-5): DVKVTQSSRYLVKRTGEKVFLECVQDMDHENMFWYRQDPGLGLRLIYFSYDVKMKEKGDIPEGYSVSREKKERFSLILESASTNQTSMYLCASSLESARGTQYFGPGTRLLVL.

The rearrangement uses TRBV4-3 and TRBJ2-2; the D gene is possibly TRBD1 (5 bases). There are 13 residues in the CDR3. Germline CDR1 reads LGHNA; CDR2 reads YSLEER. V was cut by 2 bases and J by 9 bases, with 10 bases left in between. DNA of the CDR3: TGCGCCAGCAGCCAACAGGGTTCCAGGGAGCTGTTTTTT. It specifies CASSQQGSRELFF.